Following are 2 T cell receptor beta chains from one sample sequenced in a study of control samples from healthy donors and cancer patients (dated by TCRdb to 2020 to 2022). Library preparation used the immunoSEQ multiplex PCR assay. Here the immuneACCESS table is served through TCRdb, limited to in-frame sequences with V and J called. Missing clones are a known gap in these copies; in checked studies unresolved V genes cover under half, and the rest lacks a known reason. This sample is represented by 91,000 or so clones; roughly nine tenths of them were singletons. The biggest ten clones account for 0.92% of the sample. Source material: blood. Receptors were obtained from a woman aged 30 to 39 in good health.

The J gene is TRBJ1-1, the V gene TRBV2, with unresolved D. Germline CDR1 reads SNHLY; CDR2 reads FYNNEI. Trimming shortened V by 2 bases and J by 4 bases, and 14 bases separated the two germline ends. CDR3 size: 15 residues. The CDR3 sequence: CASSEFWGGGTEAFF. In DNA, the CDR3 is TGTGCCAGCAGTGAATTTTGGGGTGGTGGCACTGAAGCTTTCTTT.

As DNA, the CDR3 is TGTGCCAGCACGCCCAGCGGGGGGGGAAATGAGCAGTTCTTC. The encoded protein is CASTPSGGGNEQFF. The chain has TRBV28 and TRBJ2-1; 10 nucleotides agree with TRBD2. This CDR3 region has 14 residues. J gave up 7 bases and V 7 bases, and 7 bases lay outside the gene matches. The germline V gene has CDR1 MDHEN and CDR2 SYDVKM.